The 16 T cell receptor beta chains below come from one sample, sequenced in a study of T cell responses to AZD1222 COVID-19 vaccine. The table came from immunoSEQ multiplex PCR; TCRdb's copy has only in-frame clones and leaves some out. The table shows some 150,000 clones, with around 89% occurring only once. Specimen: peripheral blood, collected on day 0 of MenACWY control vaccination. These receptors were collected from an adult in good health.

The J gene is TRBJ1-5, the V gene TRBV30; 12 positions match TRBD1. The V segment lost 2 bases and the J segment 6 bases; nucleotides outside the gene matches: 8. From germline, CDR1 is GTSNPN and CDR2 SVGIG (reference sequence). This CDR3 comprises 16 residues. The CDR3 reads CAWSPGTGGFGQPQHF. Here the CDR3 DNA reads TGTGCCTGGAGTCCCGGGACAGGGGGCTTTGGTCAGCCCCAGCATTTT.

This chain links TRBV14 with TRBJ2-7; 7 bases map to TRBD1. This CDR3 region has 13 residues. Germline V gives CDR1 SGHDN, CDR2 FVKESK. J gave up 7 bases and V 3 bases, and 6 bases lay outside the gene matches. The CDR3 protein is CASSHDPQGEQYF. In DNA, the CDR3 is TGTGCCAGCAGCCATGATCCACAGGGGGAGCAGTACTTC.

The genes are TRBV3-1 (or the pseudogene TRBV3-2) and TRBJ2-7, with D possibly TRBD1 on 6 matching bases. V lost 5 bases, J lost 6 bases, and 14 bases lay in between. Per germline, CDR1 LGHDT and CDR2 YNNKEL (reference sequence). The CDR3 is made up of 13 amino acids. Written as DNA, the CDR3 is TGTGCCAGCAGCGGGACACTTGGGGGCGAGCAGTACTTC. This translates into CASSGTLGGEQYF.

V and J are TRBV12-3 or TRBV12-4 and TRBJ2-2, with unresolved D. CDR3 length: 12 amino acids. V was clipped by 7 bases and J by 8 bases, with 11 bases between them. CDR3 in DNA: TGTGCCAGCAAGACCCTGGAAGGGGAGCTGTTTTTT. Its translation is CASKTLEGELFF.

The J gene is TRBJ2-5, the V gene TRBV4-2; D ambiguous. Germline CDR1 LGHNA, CDR2 YNFKEQ. Between the trimmed V and J ends, which lost 1 base and 3 bases, there was a span of 9 bases. The length of the CDR3 is 14 residues. The CDR3 DNA is TGTGCCAGCAGCCAAGGGGGTAGTGAAGAGACCCAGTACTTC. This encodes CASSQGGSEETQYF.

V usage is TRBV11-2 and J usage is TRBJ2-2, with 7 positions matching TRBD1. Germline V CDR1 and CDR2: SGHAT, FQNNGV. CDR3 size: 14 residues. Germline trimming cut 5 bases from V and 6 bases from J; bases unmatched to any gene: 6. CDR3 sequence: CASSTRQGAGELFF. The CDR3 DNA is TGTGCCAGCAGCACTAGACAGGGCGCCGGGGAGCTGTTTTTT.

This chain uses TRBV28 with TRBJ2-1; D is possibly TRBD2 (6 bases). This CDR3 is built from 13 residues. Germline-derived CDR1 and CDR2 are MDHEN and SYDVKM. The V and J ends lost 3 bases and 8 bases respectively, with 11 bases between them. CDR3 nucleotides: TGTGCCAGCAGTTTCGGGGGTTTAGATGAGCAGTTCTTC. As protein: CASSFGGLDEQFF. The full variable domain, in which reference TRBV28 and TRBJ2-1 provide the parts outside the CDR3, is DVKVTQSSRYLVKRTGEKVFLECVQDMDHENMFWYRQDPGLGLRLIYFSYDVKMKEKGDIPEGYSVSREKKERFSLILESASTNQTSMYLCASSFGGLDEQFFGPGTRLTVL.

The chain is built from TRBV28 and TRBJ2-2; D is perhaps TRBD1 (5 bases). V dropped 1 base and J dropped 0 bases, with 9 bases sitting between them. Germline CDR1 MDHEN, CDR2 SYDVKM. CDR3 length: 16 amino acids. This CDR3 is CASSLFIGANTGELFF. Here the CDR3 DNA reads TGTGCCAGCAGTTTATTTATAGGGGCGAACACCGGGGAGCTGTTTTTT.

This clone has a single count. This sequence joins TRBV9 and TRBJ1-3; possible D gene TRBD1, 6 bases. CDR1 SGDLS and CDR2 YYNGEE come from the germline V gene. V was clipped by 0 bases and J by 0 bases, with 16 bases between them. This CDR3 contains 18 residues. For the CDR3, the DNA is TGTGCCAGCAGCGTAGCGAAAAAGGTAGGGGGCTCTGGAAACACCATATATTTT. Translation gives CASSVAKKVGGSGNTIYF. The whole variable domain, remainder taken from reference TRBV9 and TRBJ1-3, is DSGVTQTPKHLITATGQRVTLRCSPRSGDLSVYWYQQSLDQGLQFLIQYYNGEERAKGNILERFSAQQFPDLHSELNLSSLELGDSALYFCASSVAKKVGGSGNTIYFGEGSWLTVV.

The CDR3 spells CASSPLRGEQYF. The CDR3 DNA sequence: TGTGCCAGCTCACCACTAAGAGGCGAGCAGTACTTC. V usage is TRBV18 and J usage is TRBJ2-7; unclear D gene. This CDR3 comprises 12 residues. Looked up from germline, CDR1 is KGHSH and CDR2 is LQKENI. V was cut by 1 base and J by 6 bases, with 7 bases left in between.

Worth noting for this clone: The identical CDR3 is also encoded by other nucleotide sequences in the sample. The genes are TRBV28 and TRBJ1-1; D gene ambiguous. Trimming removed 6 bases at V and 2 bases at J, with 7 bases between. Germline V gene data show CDR1 as MDHEN and CDR2 as SYDVKM. The CDR3 runs 12 residues. The CDR3 bases are TGTGCCAGCAGATCGGTAAACACTGAAGCTTTCTTT. Protein sequence: CASRSVNTEAFF.

The chain recombines TRBV28 with TRBJ1-1, with D hard to call. The CDR3 has 12 amino acids. CDR1 is MDHEN and CDR2 is SYDVKM in the germline V gene. V lost 1 base to trimming and J lost 9 bases, with 9 bases between them. The CDR3 DNA reads as TGTGCCAGCAGTTTATCGGCCGGCAAAGCTTTCTTT. Its translation: CASSLSAGKAFF.

The chain recombines TRBV7-2 with TRBJ1-3, with TRBD1 identical over 8 bases. CDR3 size: 16 residues. Germline lookup yields CDR1 SGHTA and CDR2 FQGNSA. Trimming removed 5 bases from V and 3 bases from J; junction bases left unmatched: 9. This CDR3 is CASSLRGQGGGNTIYF. Written as DNA, the CDR3 is TGTGCCAGCAGCCTCCGAGGACAGGGCGGTGGAAACACCATATATTTT.

As DNA, the CDR3 is TGTGCCAGTAGGGACAGGGGAAGGGGTATGAACACTGAAGCTTTCTTT. The encoded protein is CASRDRGRGMNTEAFF. The chain links TRBV19 to TRBJ1-1, with 9 bases lining up with TRBD1. The germline V gene has CDR1 LNHDA and CDR2 SQIVND (reference sequence). The CDR3 sequence is 16 residues long. The J segment lost 0 bases and the V segment lost 6 bases, leaving 8 bases of the junction unmatched.

V is TRBV7-9 and J is TRBJ2-1; no firm D call. Per the germline V gene, CDR1 is SEHNR and CDR2 is FQNEAQ (reference sequence). The CDR3 covers 14 residues. V lost 5 bases and J 5 bases, leaving 13 bases between the germline ends. The CDR3 reads CASSADPTNNEQFF. CDR3 nucleotide sequence: TGTGCCAGCAGCGCCGACCCTACGAACAATGAGCAGTTCTTC.

This clone was picked up one time. The rearrangement joins TRBV18 to TRBJ1-3; 7 nucleotides agree with TRBD1. Trimming cost V 5 bases and J 0 bases; bases outside gene matches: 4. CDR3 length: 15 amino acids. CDR1 and CDR2 from the germline V gene are KGHSH and LQKENI. CDR3: CASSLGTASGNTIYF. The CDR3 DNA sequence: TGTGCCAGCTCATTGGGGACAGCCTCTGGAAACACCATATATTTT. Together with reference TRBV18 and TRBJ1-3, the CDR3 gives the full variable domain: NAGVMQNPRHLVRRRGQEARLRCSPMKGHSHVYWYRQLPEEGLKFMVYLQKENIIDESGMPKERFSAEFPKEGPSILRIQQVVRGDSAAYFCASSLGTASGNTIYFGEGSWLTVV.